This passage covers 22 T cell receptor beta chains from one sample sequenced in a study of cytomegalovirus exposure and HLA in healthy donors. Vbeta (60) and Jbeta (13) primers were used in the PCR. Measured with immunoSEQ multiplex PCR; TCRdb has only the in-frame clones, and not every one. Found here are 180,000 or so clones, around 75% of them singletons; the top ten hold about 2.9%. Sequences were obtained from PBMCs. The receptors stem from a male donor in good health and CMV-seronegative.

The chain combines TRBV5-1 with TRBJ2-7, with a possible D match to TRBD1 (5 bases). Trimming stripped 2 bases from V and 3 bases from J, with 12 bases between. The CDR3 has 14 amino acids. Germline loops: CDR1 SGHRS, CDR2 YFSETQ. The CDR3 bases are TGCGCCAGCAGCTTCAGTTCCAGGGACTACGAGCAGTACTTC. Encoded protein: CASSFSSRDYEQYF.

In its sample, this clone was seen once. The rearrangement joins TRBV4-2 to TRBJ2-7; tentatively, D is TRBD1 (6 bases). Trimming shortened V by 3 bases and J by 1 base, and 10 bases separated the two germline ends. The length of the CDR3 is 14 residues. Germline CDR1 reads LGHNA; CDR2 reads YNFKEQ. CDR3 sequence reads: CASSQAQGSYEQYF. Written as DNA, the CDR3 is TGTGCCAGCAGCCAGGCTCAGGGGTCCTACGAGCAGTACTTC.

The gene calls are TRBV6-5 and TRBJ2-3, with 8 bases identical to TRBD1. The trim removed 2 bases at V and 2 bases at J, leaving 6 bases unmatched. The CDR3 consists of 16 residues. Germline CDR1 and CDR2: MNHEY and SVGAGI. In DNA form, the CDR3 reads TGTGCCAGCAGTTACGCCCCGGACAGGGTCACAGATACGCAGTATTTT. Translating it yields CASSYAPDRVTDTQYF.

This chain uses TRBV10-2 with TRBJ2-1, with 13 bases aligning to TRBD2. J gave up 7 bases and V 6 bases, and 6 bases lay outside the gene matches. The CDR3 length is 15 residues. Germline CDR1 and CDR2: WSHSY and SAAADI. The CDR3 DNA follows: TGCGCCAGCAGAGAACTAGCGGGAGGGTCTAATGAGCAGTTCTTC. Protein sequence: CASRELAGGSNEQFF.

This chain connects TRBV7-2 to TRBJ1-6; 7 nucleotides agree with TRBD1. The CDR3 covers 15 residues. Trimming removed 4 bases from V and 6 bases from J; junction bases left unmatched: 6. The germline CDR1 and CDR2 sequences are SGHTA and FQGNSA. The CDR3 bases are TGTGCCAGCAGCTCCGCGGACAGGATTAATTCACCCCTCCACTTT. Its translation is CASSSADRINSPLHF.

J is TRBJ2-2 and V is TRBV4-1; D ambiguous. Trimming removed 2 bases from V and 2 bases from J, with 9 bases in between. This CDR3 is 15 amino acids long. Germline V gene sequence: CDR1 MGHRA, CDR2 YSYEKL. CDR3 protein: CASSQRSGNTGELFF. The CDR3 DNA reads as TGCGCCAGCAGCCAAAGGTCGGGTAACACCGGGGAGCTGTTTTTT.

A few counts support this clone. The genes are TRBV7-3 and TRBJ2-7, with D possibly matching TRBD1 (6 bases). V lost 3 bases to trimming and J lost 2 bases, with 14 bases between them. Germline V gene sequence: CDR1 SGHTA, CDR2 FQGTGA. The CDR3 extends over 15 amino acids. CDR3 sequence reads: CASSFAPGQTYEQYF. CDR3 DNA: TGTGCCAGCAGCTTCGCACCCGGACAGACCTACGAGCAGTACTTC.

This clone was seen more than once but under ten times. The chain links TRBV5-6 to TRBJ1-5, with D uncertain. Trimming took off 1 base at V and 5 bases at J, with 10 bases between the two ends. The germline gives CDR1 SGHDT, CDR2 YYEEEE. This CDR3 is built from 14 residues. CDR3 protein: CASSLRIADQPQHF. The CDR3 bases are TGTGCCAGCAGCTTGAGAATAGCGGATCAGCCCCAGCATTTT.

The genes are TRBV6-6 and TRBJ2-1; D gene ambiguous. Germline V CDR1 and CDR2: MNHNY, SVGAGI (reference sequence). Trimming pared 2 bases from V and 2 bases from J, leaving 4 bases between. The length of the CDR3 is 13 residues. This CDR3 reads CASSYEAYNEQFF. The CDR3 bases are TGTGCCAGCAGTTACGAGGCCTACAATGAGCAGTTCTTC.

This clone appeared once. This chain connects TRBV6-1 to TRBJ2-1; TRBD2 might be the D (6 bases). Germline V lookup: CDR1 MNHNS, CDR2 SASEGT. V dropped 0 bases and J dropped 9 bases, with 9 bases sitting between them. The CDR3 is made up of 13 amino acids. The CDR3 coding sequence is TGTGCCAGCAGTGAAGCGCTGGGGGGTGAGCAGTTCTTC. This gives the protein CASSEALGGEQFF.

The chain links TRBV4-3 to TRBJ2-5, with D maybe TRBD2 (6 bases). The end of the DNA aligns better with TRBJ2-7, so the J call may be wrong. The CDR3 is 15 amino acids. Germline CDR1 and CDR2: LGHNA and YSLEER. CDR3 in DNA: TGCGCCAGCAGCCAAGGGAATATCGGGAGCTACGAGCAGTACTTC. This encodes CASSQGNIGSYEQYF.

CDR3 in amino acids: CASSERGGNQPQHF. CDR3 DNA: TGTGCCAGCAGTGAAAGGGGCGGAAATCAGCCCCAGCATTTT. This chain links TRBV6-1 with TRBJ1-5, with D tentatively TRBD1 (5 bases). The V end lost 2 bases, the J end lost 4 bases, and 9 bases lay between the germline ends. Germline lookup yields CDR1 MNHNS and CDR2 SASEGT. CDR3 size: 14 residues.

The chain is built from TRBV6-5 and TRBJ1-6; TRBD1 might be the D (6 bases). The CDR3 is 14 amino acids. The germline CDR1 and CDR2 sequences are MNHEY and SVGAGI. Trimming shortened V by 2 bases and J by 10 bases, and 12 bases separated the two germline ends. The CDR3 DNA reads as TGTGCCAGCAGTTACACAATACAGGGCTCACCCCTCCACTTT. Translated, it gives CASSYTIQGSPLHF.

The V gene is TRBV10-3, the J gene TRBJ2-3; D possibly corresponds to TRBD1 (5 bases). V lost 4 bases and J 5 bases, leaving 10 bases between the germline ends. The V gene's germline CDR1 is ENHRY and CDR2 SYGVKD. The CDR3 is 13 amino acids. The DNA for the CDR3 is TGTGCCATCAGTGTTGCAGGGATAGATACGCAGTATTTT. It yields the protein CAISVAGIDTQYF.

The gene calls are TRBV5-6 and TRBJ1-2; no firm D call. V was trimmed by 2 bases and J by 5 bases, leaving 10 bases between them. The length of the CDR3 is 13 residues. Germline loops: CDR1 SGHDT, CDR2 YYEEEE. The CDR3 DNA follows: TGTGCCAGCAGCTTAATACGGGGTTATGGCTACACCTTC. This gives the protein CASSLIRGYGYTF.

This sequence joins TRBV12-5 and TRBJ2-2, with a possible D match to TRBD1 (5 bases). In germline, CDR1 is LGHNT, CDR2 FRNRAP. Trimming removed 0 bases at V and 6 bases at J, with 14 bases between. The CDR3 is 16 residues long. The CDR3: CASGLVARLGAGELFF. The CDR3 region has the DNA TGTGCTAGTGGTTTGGTAGCCAGGTTAGGGGCCGGGGAGCTGTTTTTT.

The chain is built from TRBV2 and TRBJ2-3; TRBD1 matches 7 bases. Germline V lookup: CDR1 SNHLY, CDR2 FYNNEI. The CDR3 loop spans 14 amino acids. V lost 6 bases, J lost 6 bases, and 9 bases stayed unmatched. CDR3: CASRLQGRWDTQYF. CDR3 DNA sequence: TGTGCCAGCAGGCTACAGGGGCGGTGGGATACGCAGTATTTT.

This clone came up a few times. The chain carries TRBV5-4 and TRBJ1-2; D unclear. The CDR3 contains 11 residues. Germline values: CDR1 SGHNT, CDR2 YYREEE (reference sequence). The germline V and J ends were trimmed by 2 bases and 6 bases, with 5 bases remaining between them. The CDR3 loop is CASSFADGYTF. The CDR3, as DNA: TGTGCCAGCAGCTTTGCGGATGGCTACACCTTC.

The rearrangement joins TRBV15 to TRBJ1-5; no clear D. The CDR3 runs 14 residues. Per germline, CDR1 LNHNV and CDR2 YYDKDF (reference sequence). Deletions cut 0 bases from V and 5 bases from J, with 8 bases between. Written as DNA, the CDR3 is TGTGCCACCAGCAGAGATGGAGAGCATCAGCCCCAGCATTTT. Its translation is CATSRDGEHQPQHF.

This chain joins TRBV9 and TRBJ1-2; no reliable D call. Germline values: CDR1 SGDLS, CDR2 YYNGEE. The CDR3 runs to 13 residues. V was trimmed by 3 bases and J by 1 base, leaving 7 bases between them. Here the CDR3 DNA reads TGTGCCAGCAGCGGCGACAATAACTATGGCTACACCTTC. It specifies CASSGDNNYGYTF.

This rearrangement joins TRBV6-6 to TRBJ1-1; D gene ambiguous. Germline V gene sequence: CDR1 MNHNY, CDR2 SVGAGI (reference sequence). Trimming took off 5 bases at V and 1 base at J, with 8 bases between the two ends. The length of the CDR3 is 13 residues. The CDR3 sequence: CASSIQRNTEAFF. CDR3 sequence (DNA): TGTGCCAGCAGTATACAACGGAACACTGAAGCTTTCTTT.

The chain uses TRBV30 and TRBJ1-1; no definite D call. Germline CDR1 reads GTSNPN; CDR2 reads SVGIG (reference sequence). The V end lost 5 bases, the J end lost 1 base, and 8 bases lay between the germline ends. The CDR3 loop spans 12 amino acids. CDR3 coding DNA: TGTGCCTGGGGGAGCGGGAACACTGAAGCTTTCTTT. Amino acid sequence: CAWGSGNTEAFF. The full variable domain, completed using reference TRBV30 and TRBJ1-1, is SQTIHQWPATLVQPVGSPLSLECTVEGTSNPNLYWYRQAAGRGLQLLFYSVGIGQISSEVPQNLSASRPQDRQFILSSKKLLLSDSGFYLCAWGSGNTEAFFGQGTRLTVV.